This T cell receptor beta chain was documented in a study of shared clonotypes between healthy human individuals. For the study at large: The plates for each donor numbered three CD4 naive, three CD4 memory, two CD8 naive and one CD8 memory. Points from the study as a whole: Generation probabilities were higher for clonotypes shared across all four sorted-subset donors than for unshared ones.

The length of the CDR3 is 16 residues. CDR1 is ENHRY, CDR2 SYGVKD, per germline. The J segment lost 2 bases and the V segment lost 3 bases, leaving 6 bases of the junction unmatched. Using immunoSEQ multiplex PCR, the repertoire was profiled, and TCRdb retains in-frame clones only, with some absent. Here the sample spans about a million clones, roughly 77% being singletons. As for this clone: Antigen specificity is unknown.

Sequenced: memory CD4+ T cells from PBMCs. Subset given: CD45RA-negative fraction. The chain couples TRBV10-3 to TRBJ1-5; the match to TRBD1 covers 8 bases. The clonotype was recovered from a man aged 18 to 35 in good health. Some clones in this sample may be carry-over from other donors' samples. CDR3 sequence reads: CAISDAGQGGNQPQHF. DNA of the CDR3: TGTGCCATCAGTGACGCCGGACAGGGCGGCAATCAGCCCCAGCATTTT.